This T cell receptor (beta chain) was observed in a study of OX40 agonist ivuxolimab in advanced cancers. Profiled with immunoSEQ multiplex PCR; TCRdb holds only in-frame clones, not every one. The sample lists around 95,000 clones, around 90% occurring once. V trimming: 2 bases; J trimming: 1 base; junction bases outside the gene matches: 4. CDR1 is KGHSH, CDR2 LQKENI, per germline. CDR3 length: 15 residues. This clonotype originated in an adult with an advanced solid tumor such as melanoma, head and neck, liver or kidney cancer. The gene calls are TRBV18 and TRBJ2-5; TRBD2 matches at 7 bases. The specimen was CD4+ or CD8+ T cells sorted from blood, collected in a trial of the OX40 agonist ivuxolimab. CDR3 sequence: CASSPSGGIQETQYF. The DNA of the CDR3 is TGTGCCAGCTCACCATCCGGGGGGATCCAAGAGACCCAGTACTTC.